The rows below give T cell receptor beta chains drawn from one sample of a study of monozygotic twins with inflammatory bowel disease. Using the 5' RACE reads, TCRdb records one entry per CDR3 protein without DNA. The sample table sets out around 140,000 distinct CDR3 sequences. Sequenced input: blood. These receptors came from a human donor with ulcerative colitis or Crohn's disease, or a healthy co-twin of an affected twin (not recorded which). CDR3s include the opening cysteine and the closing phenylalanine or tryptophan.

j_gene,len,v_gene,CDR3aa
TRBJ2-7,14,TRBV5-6,CASSLGGPFYEQYF
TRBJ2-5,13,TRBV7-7,CASGTGGLETQYF
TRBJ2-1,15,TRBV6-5,CASSYGQGSYNEQFF
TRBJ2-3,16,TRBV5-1,CASSLVERGGQDTQYF
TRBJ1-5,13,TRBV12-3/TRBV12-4,CASSRQGRQPQHF
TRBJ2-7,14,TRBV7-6,CASSKGQGAVEQYF
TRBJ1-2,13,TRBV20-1,CSAKTGGNYGYTF
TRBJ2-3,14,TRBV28,CASTTGTSEDTQYF
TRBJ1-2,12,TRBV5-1,CASSSDSYGYTF
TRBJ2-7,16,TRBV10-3,CAISVDLTGASYEQYF
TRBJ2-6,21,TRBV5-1,CASSRNPQRTSLQAGANVLTF
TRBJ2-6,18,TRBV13,CASSTWTGGPSGANVLTF
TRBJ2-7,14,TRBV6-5,CASSYSGQRYEQYF
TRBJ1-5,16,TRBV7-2,CASSLRTGLSNQPQHF
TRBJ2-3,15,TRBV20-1,CSARDPVRKTDTQYF
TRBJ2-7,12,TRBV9,CASSVGGGEQYF
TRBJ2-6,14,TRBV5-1,CASSLSSGANVLTF
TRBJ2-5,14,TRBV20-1,CSHRYTGPQETQYF
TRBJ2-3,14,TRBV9,CASSVGVSTDTQYF
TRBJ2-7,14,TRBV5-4,CASSFWDRAFEQYF
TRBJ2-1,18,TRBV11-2,CASSLHEVRAGGPNEQFF
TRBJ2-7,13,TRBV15,CATSPEQAYEQYF
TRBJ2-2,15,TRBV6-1,CASTRQIKNTGELFF
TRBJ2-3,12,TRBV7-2,CASSYTRDTQYF
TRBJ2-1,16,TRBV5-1,CASSLAIEAGYNEQFF
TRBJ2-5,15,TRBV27,CASSSGGSLQETQYF
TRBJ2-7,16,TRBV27,CASSPKLGGPTYEQYF
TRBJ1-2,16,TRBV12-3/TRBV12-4,CASSPRTQGSAGGYTF
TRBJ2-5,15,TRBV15,CATSRDHSGEETQYF
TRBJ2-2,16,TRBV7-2,CASSSQPGANTGELFF
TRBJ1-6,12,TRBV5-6,CATGRFNSPLHF